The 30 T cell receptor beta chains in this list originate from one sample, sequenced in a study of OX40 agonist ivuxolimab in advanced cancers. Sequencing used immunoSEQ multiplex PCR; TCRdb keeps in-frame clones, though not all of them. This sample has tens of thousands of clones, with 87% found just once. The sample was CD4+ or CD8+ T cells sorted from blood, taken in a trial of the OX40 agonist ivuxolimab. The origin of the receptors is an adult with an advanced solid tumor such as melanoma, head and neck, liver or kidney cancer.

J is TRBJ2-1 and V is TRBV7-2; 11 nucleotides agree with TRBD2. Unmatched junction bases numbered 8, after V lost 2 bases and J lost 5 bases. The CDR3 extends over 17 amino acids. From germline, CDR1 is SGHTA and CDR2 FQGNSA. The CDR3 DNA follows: TGTGCCAGCAGCTTATCGCCCGGGACTAGCGGAAACAATGAGCAGTTCTTC. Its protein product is CASSLSPGTSGNNEQFF. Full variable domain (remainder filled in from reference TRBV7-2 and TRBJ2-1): GAGVSQSPSNKVTEKGKDVELRCDPISGHTALYWYRQSLGQGLEFLIYFQGNSAPDKSGLPSDRFSAERTGGSVSTLTIQRTQQEDSAVYLCASSLSPGTSGNNEQFFGPGTRLTVL.

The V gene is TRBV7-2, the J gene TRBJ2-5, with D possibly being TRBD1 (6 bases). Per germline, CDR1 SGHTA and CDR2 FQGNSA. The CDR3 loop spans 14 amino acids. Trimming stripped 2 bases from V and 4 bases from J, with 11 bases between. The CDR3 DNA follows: TGTGCCAGCAGCTTATCGGGCAGGGGAGAGACCCAGTACTTC. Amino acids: CASSLSGRGETQYF.

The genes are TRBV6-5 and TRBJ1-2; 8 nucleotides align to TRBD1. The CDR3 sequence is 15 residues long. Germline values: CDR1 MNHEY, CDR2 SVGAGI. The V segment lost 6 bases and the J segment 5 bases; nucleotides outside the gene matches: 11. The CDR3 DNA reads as TGTGCCAGCAGCTCACCGAGGACAGGGCGGTATGGCTACACCTTC. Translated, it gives CASSSPRTGRYGYTF.

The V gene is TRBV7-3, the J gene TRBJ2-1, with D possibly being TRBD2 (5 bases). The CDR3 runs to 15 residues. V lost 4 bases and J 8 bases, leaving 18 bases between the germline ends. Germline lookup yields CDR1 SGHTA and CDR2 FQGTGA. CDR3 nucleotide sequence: TGTGCCAGCAGCTCTCCCCGTGGCAGCGGCCATGAGCAGTTCTTC. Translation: CASSSPRGSGHEQFF.

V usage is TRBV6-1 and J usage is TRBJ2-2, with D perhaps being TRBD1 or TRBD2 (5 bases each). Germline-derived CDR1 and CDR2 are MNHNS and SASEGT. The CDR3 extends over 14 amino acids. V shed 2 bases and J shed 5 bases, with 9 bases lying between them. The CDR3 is CASSELGVTGELFF. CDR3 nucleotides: TGTGCCAGCAGTGAATTGGGGGTTACCGGGGAGCTGTTTTTT.

CDR3 DNA: TGTGCCAGCAGCCCTCTTGGACAGGGATTTAAGGGTAAAGGCTACACCTTC. Translating it yields CASSPLGQGFKGKGYTF. The chain is built from TRBV7-2 and TRBJ1-2, with 8 bases identical to TRBD1. J lost 8 bases, V lost 5 bases, and 19 bases had no gene match. From germline, CDR1 is SGHTA and CDR2 FQGNSA. This CDR3 is 17 amino acids long.

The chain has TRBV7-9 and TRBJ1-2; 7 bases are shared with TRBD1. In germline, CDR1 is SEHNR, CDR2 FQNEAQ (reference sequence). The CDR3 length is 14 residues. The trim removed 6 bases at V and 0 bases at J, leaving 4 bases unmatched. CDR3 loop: CASSLQGSNYGYTF. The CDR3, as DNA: TGTGCCAGCAGTCTACAGGGGTCTAACTATGGCTACACCTTC. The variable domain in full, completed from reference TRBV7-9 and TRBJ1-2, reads DTGVSQNPRHKITKRGQNVTFRCDPISEHNRLYWYRQTLGQGPEFLTYFQNEAQLEKSRLLSDRFSAERPKGSFSTLEIQRTEQGDSAMYLCASSLQGSNYGYTFGSGTRLTVV.

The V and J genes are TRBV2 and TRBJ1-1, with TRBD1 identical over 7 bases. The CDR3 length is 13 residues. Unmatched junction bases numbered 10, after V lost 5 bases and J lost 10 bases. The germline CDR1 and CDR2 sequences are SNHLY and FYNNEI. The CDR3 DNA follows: TGTGCCAGCAGTACGACAGGGAGGCTTGGAGCTTTCTTT. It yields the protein CASSTTGRLGAFF.

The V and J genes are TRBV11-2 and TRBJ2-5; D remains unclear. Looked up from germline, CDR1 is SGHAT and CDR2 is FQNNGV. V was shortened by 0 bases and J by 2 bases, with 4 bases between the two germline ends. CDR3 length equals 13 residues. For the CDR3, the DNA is TGTGCCAGCAGCTTAGATGGACAAGAGACCCAGTACTTC. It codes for CASSLDGQETQYF.

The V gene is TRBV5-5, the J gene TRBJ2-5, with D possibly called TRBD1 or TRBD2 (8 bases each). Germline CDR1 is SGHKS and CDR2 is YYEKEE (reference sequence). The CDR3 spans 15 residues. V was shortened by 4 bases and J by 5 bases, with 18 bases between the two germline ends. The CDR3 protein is CASSLGQGGRETQYF. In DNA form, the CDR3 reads TGTGCCAGCAGCCTCGGACAGGGCGGGAGGGAGACCCAGTACTTC. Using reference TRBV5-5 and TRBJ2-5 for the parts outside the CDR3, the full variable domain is DAGVTQSPTHLIKTRGQQVTLRCSPISGHKSVSWYQQVLGQGPQFIFQYYEKEERGRGNFPDRFSARQFPNYSSELNVNALLLGDSALYLCASSLGQGGRETQYFGPGTRLLVL.

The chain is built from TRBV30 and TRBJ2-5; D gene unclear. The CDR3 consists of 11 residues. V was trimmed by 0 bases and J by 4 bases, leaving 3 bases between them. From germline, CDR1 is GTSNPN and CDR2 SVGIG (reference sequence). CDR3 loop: CAWSVRETQYF. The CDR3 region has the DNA TGTGCCTGGAGTGTACGAGAGACCCAGTACTTC.

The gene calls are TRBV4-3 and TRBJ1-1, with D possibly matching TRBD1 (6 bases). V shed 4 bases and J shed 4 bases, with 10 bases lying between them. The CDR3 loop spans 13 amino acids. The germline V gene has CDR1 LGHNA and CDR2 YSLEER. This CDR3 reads CASSRTGFTEAFF. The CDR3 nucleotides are TGCGCCAGCAGCCGAACAGGGTTCACTGAAGCTTTCTTT.

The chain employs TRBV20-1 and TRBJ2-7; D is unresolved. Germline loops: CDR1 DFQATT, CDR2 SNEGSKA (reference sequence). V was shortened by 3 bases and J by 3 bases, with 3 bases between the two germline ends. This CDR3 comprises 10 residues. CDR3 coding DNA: TGCAGTGCTAGGAACTACGAGCAGTACTTC. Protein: CSARNYEQYF.

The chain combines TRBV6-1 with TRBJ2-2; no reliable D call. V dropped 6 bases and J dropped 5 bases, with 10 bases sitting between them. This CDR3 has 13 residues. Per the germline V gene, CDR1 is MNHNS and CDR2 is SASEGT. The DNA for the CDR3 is TGTGCCAGCAGATGGGAACAAACCGGGGAGCTGTTTTTT. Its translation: CASRWEQTGELFF.

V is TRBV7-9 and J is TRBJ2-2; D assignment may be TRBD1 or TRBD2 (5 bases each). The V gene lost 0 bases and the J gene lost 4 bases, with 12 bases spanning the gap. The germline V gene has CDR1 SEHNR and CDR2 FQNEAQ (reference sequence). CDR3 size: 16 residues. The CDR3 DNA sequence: TGTGCCAGCAGCTTAGCGCTAGGGGAGAGCACCGGGGAGCTGTTTTTT. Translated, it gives CASSLALGESTGELFF.

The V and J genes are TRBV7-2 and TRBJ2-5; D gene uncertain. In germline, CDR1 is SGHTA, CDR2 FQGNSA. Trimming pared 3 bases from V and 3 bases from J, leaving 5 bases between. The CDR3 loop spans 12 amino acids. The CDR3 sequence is CASSLVKETQYF. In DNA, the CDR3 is TGTGCCAGCAGCTTGGTTAAAGAGACCCAGTACTTC.

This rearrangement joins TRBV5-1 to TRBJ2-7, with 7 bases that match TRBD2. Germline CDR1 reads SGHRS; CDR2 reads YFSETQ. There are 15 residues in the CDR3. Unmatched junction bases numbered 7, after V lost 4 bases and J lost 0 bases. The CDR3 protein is CASSMSGAGSYEQYV. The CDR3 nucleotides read TGCGCCAGCAGCATGAGCGGGGCCGGCTCCTACGAGCAGTACGTC.

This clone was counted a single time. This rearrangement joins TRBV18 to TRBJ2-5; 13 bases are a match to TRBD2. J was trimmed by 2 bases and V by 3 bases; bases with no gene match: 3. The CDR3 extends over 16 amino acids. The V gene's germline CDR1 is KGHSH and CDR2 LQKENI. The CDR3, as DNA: TGTGCCAGCTCACCTCCGGGACTAGCGGGGCAAGAGACCCAGTACTTC. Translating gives CASSPPGLAGQETQYF. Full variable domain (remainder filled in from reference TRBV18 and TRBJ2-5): NAGVMQNPRHLVRRRGQEARLRCSPMKGHSHVYWYRQLPEEGLKFMVYLQKENIIDESGMPKERFSAEFPKEGPSILRIQQVVRGDSAAYFCASSPPGLAGQETQYFGPGTRLLVL.

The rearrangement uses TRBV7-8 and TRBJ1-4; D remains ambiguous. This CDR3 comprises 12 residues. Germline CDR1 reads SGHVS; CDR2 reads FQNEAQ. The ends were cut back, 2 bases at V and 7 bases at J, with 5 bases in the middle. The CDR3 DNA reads TGTGCCAGCAGCTTATCCGCTGAAAAACTGTTTTTT. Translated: CASSLSAEKLFF.

The DNA of the CDR3 is TGTGCCAGCAGTGAAAAGGTGGGGGTGAACACAGATACGCAGTATTTT. Encoded protein: CASSEKVGVNTDTQYF. This sequence joins TRBV2 and TRBJ2-3; D could derive from TRBD1 or TRBD2 (5 bases each). V was clipped by 2 bases and J by 2 bases, with 14 bases between them. The CDR3 is 16 residues long. Germline V gene sequence: CDR1 SNHLY, CDR2 FYNNEI.

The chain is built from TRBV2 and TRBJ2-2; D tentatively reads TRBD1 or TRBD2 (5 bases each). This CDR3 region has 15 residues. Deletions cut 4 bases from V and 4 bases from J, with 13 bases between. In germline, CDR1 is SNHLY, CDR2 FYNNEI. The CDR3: CASSAEEGPTGELFF. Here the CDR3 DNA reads TGTGCCAGCAGTGCCGAAGAGGGGCCCACCGGGGAGCTGTTTTTT. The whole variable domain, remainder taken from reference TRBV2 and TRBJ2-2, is EPEVTQTPSHQVTQMGQEVILRCVPISNHLYFYWYRQILGQKVEFLVSFYNNEISEKSEIFDDQFSVERPDGSNFTLKIRSTKLEDSAMYFCASSAEEGPTGELFFGEGSRLTVL.

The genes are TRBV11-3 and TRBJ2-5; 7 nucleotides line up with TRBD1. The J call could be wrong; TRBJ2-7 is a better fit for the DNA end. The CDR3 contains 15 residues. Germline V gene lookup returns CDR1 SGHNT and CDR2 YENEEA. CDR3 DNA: TGTGCCAGCAGCCCAAGACAGGGTCTTTACTACGAGCAGTACTTC. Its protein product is CASSPRQGLYYEQYF.

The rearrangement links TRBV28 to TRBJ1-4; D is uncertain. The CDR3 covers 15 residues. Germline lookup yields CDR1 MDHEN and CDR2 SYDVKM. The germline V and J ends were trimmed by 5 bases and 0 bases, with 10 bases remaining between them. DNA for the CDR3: TGTGCCAGCAGTCCCTATGGAGCAACTAATGAAAAACTGTTTTTT. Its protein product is CASSPYGATNEKLFF.

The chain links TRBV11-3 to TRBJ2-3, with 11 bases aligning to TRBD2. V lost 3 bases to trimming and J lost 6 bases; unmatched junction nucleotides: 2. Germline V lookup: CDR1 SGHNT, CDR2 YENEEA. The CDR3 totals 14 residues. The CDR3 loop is CASSFSGGADTQYF. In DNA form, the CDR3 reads TGTGCCAGCAGCTTTAGCGGGGGGGCGGATACGCAGTATTTT.

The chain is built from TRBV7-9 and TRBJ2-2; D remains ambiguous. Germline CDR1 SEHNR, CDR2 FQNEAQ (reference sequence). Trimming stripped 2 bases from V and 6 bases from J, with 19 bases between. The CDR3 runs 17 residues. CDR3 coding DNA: TGTGCCAGCAGCTTAATCCTGGGAAGGGCTAGGGCCGGGGAGCTGTTTTTT. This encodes CASSLILGRARAGELFF.

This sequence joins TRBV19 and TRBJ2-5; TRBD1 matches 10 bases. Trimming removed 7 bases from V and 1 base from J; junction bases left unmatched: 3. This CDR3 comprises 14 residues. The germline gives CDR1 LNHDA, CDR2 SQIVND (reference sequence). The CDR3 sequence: CASNRDRGQETQYF. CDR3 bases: TGTGCCAGTAATAGGGACAGGGGCCAAGAGACCCAGTACTTC.

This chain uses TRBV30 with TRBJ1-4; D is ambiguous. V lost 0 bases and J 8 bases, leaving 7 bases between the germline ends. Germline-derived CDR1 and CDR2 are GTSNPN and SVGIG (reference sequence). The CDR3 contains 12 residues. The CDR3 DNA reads TGTGCCTGGAGTGTTCGGCGGGAAAAACTGTTTTTT. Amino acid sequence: CAWSVRREKLFF.

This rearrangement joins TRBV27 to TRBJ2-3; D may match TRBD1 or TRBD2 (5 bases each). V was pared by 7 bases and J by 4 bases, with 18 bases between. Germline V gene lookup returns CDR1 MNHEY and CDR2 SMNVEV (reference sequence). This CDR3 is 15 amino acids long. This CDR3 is CASNLFPGRPDTQYF. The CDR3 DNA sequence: TGTGCCAGCAACTTATTCCCGGGACGGCCAGATACGCAGTATTTT.

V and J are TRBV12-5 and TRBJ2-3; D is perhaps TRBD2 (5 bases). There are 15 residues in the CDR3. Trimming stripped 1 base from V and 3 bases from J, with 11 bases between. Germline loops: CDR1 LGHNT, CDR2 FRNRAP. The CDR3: CASGLGLTTTDTQYF. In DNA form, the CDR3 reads TGTGCTAGTGGTTTGGGTCTGACTACAACAGATACGCAGTATTTT.

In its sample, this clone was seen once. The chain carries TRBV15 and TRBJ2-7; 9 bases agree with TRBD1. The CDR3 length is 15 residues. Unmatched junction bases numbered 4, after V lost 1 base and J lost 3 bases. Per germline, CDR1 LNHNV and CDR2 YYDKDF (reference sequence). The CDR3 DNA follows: TGTGCCACCAGCAGAGCCGGGACAGGGCTCTACGAGCAGTACTTC. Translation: CATSRAGTGLYEQYF.